A selection of T cell receptor beta chains follows, all from one sample in a study of TIL therapy for anti-PD-1-resistant metastatic lung cancer. Sequencing was performed with immunoSEQ multiplex PCR; in TCRdb, only in-frame clones are kept and a portion is missing. The sample has 45,000 to 60,000 clones; less than 75% are singletons. The specimen comprised tumor tissue, sampled at baseline. Receptors originate from a person aged 25 to 85 with non-small cell lung cancer. Each CDR3 is given with its conserved first and last residue. The order of the fields is V gene, J gene, clone size, D gene, CDR3 DNA, CDR3 protein. D genes are given only for firm matches. A clone size is listed for some rows: how often the clone was seen (once, few, many), or a class if it is expanded.

V gene: TRBV10-3
J gene: TRBJ1-2
clone size: -
D gene: -
CDR3 DNA: TGTGCCACAGCCGGGGGGGGTGCCTATGGCTACACCTTC
CDR3 protein: CATAGGGAYGYTF

V gene: TRBV29-1
J gene: TRBJ1-6
clone size: few
D gene: -
CDR3 DNA: TGCAGCGTTCAACCGGAGGGGGTAAATTCACCCCTCCACTTT
CDR3 protein: CSVQPEGVNSPLHF

V gene: TRBV7-3
J gene: TRBJ2-1
clone size: once
D gene: -
CDR3 DNA: TGTGCCAGCAGCTCGAAGGACTATAACAATGAGCAGTTCTTC
CDR3 protein: CASSSKDYNNEQFF

V gene: TRBV6-1
J gene: TRBJ1-1
clone size: few
D gene: -
CDR3 DNA: TGTGCCAGCACTCCTTCGGGGGGCAGGGAAGCTTTCTTT
CDR3 protein: CASTPSGGREAFF

V gene: TRBV27
J gene: TRBJ1-2
clone size: many
D gene: -
CDR3 DNA: TGTGCCAGCAGTTTACGCGGGAGGAGGGACTATGGCTACACCTTC
CDR3 protein: CASSLRGRRDYGYTF

V gene: TRBV25-1
J gene: TRBJ2-7
clone size: -
D gene: -
CDR3 DNA: TGTGCCAGCAGTCGGAACCTCAACTACGAGCAGTACTTC
CDR3 protein: CASSRNLNYEQYF

V gene: TRBV29-1
J gene: TRBJ2-7
clone size: few
D gene: -
CDR3 DNA: TGCAGCGTTGAAGATGGGGTGGACGGGGCCTCCTACGAGCAGTACTTC
CDR3 protein: CSVEDGVDGASYEQYF

V gene: TRBV7-9
J gene: TRBJ2-7
clone size: -
D gene: TRBD2
CDR3 DNA: TGTGCCAGCAGCCCTACTAGCGGGGGGGCCTCCTACGAGCAGTACTTC
CDR3 protein: CASSPTSGGASYEQYF

V gene: TRBV10-3
J gene: TRBJ2-2
clone size: -
D gene: -
CDR3 DNA: TGTGCCATCCCCGGCAGGGGAAACACCGGGGAGCTGTTTTTT
CDR3 protein: CAIPGRGNTGELFF

V gene: TRBV2
J gene: TRBJ2-1
clone size: -
D gene: -
CDR3 DNA: TGTGCCAGCTCCGGGGGAAAGGACAGCTACTACAATGAGCAGTTCTTC
CDR3 protein: CASSGGKDSYYNEQFF

V gene: TRBV4-3
J gene: TRBJ1-4
clone size: once
D gene: TRBD1
CDR3 DNA: TGCGCCAGCAGCCAAGACCTGACAGGGGTCGGGACTAATGAAAAACTGTTTTTT
CDR3 protein: CASSQDLTGVGTNEKLFF

V gene: TRBV2
J gene: TRBJ2-3
clone size: few
D gene: -
CDR3 DNA: TGTGCCAGCAGTGACAACACAGATACGCAGTATTTT
CDR3 protein: CASSDNTDTQYF

V gene: TRBV18
J gene: TRBJ2-2
clone size: few
D gene: -
CDR3 DNA: TGTGCCAGCTCACCACGCCAGGGTGTAGGGGTCACGAACACCGGGGAGCTGTTTTTT
CDR3 protein: CASSPRQGVGVTNTGELFF

V gene: TRBV9
J gene: TRBJ2-7
clone size: -
D gene: -
CDR3 DNA: TGTGCCAGCAGCGCTGGGGGCGGTACCTACGAGCAGTACTTC
CDR3 protein: CASSAGGGTYEQYF

V gene: TRBV2
J gene: TRBJ2-1
clone size: few
D gene: TRBD2
CDR3 DNA: TGTGCCAGCAGTACGGGACTAGCGGACTACAATGAGCAGTTCTTC
CDR3 protein: CASSTGLADYNEQFF

V gene: TRBV5-6
J gene: TRBJ2-7
clone size: -
D gene: TRBD2
CDR3 DNA: TGTGCCAGCAGCTTTAGCGGGAGCGCCTACGAGCAGTACTTC
CDR3 protein: CASSFSGSAYEQYF

V gene: TRBV5-1
J gene: TRBJ2-1
clone size: -
D gene: -
CDR3 DNA: TGCGCCAGCAGCTTACAAAGGATACGAAATGAGCAGTTCTTC
CDR3 protein: CASSLQRIRNEQFF

V gene: TRBV28
J gene: TRBJ2-1
clone size: few
D gene: -
CDR3 DNA: TGTGCCAGCAGCACAAACAATGAGCAGTTCTTC
CDR3 protein: CASSTNNEQFF

V gene: TRBV4-3
J gene: TRBJ1-4
clone size: -
D gene: TRBD1
CDR3 DNA: TGCGCCAGCAGCCAAGTTGCAGGGGGTAATGAAAAACTGTTTTTT
CDR3 protein: CASSQVAGGNEKLFF

V gene: TRBV11-3
J gene: TRBJ2-2
clone size: -
D gene: TRBD2
CDR3 DNA: TGTGCCAGCAGCAGCGGGGGGGCGAACACCGGGGAGCTGTTTTTT
CDR3 protein: CASSSGGANTGELFF

V gene: TRBV15
J gene: TRBJ2-1
clone size: -
D gene: -
CDR3 DNA: TGTGCCACCAGCAGAGGGGGCACCCACAATGAGCAGTTCTTC
CDR3 protein: CATSRGGTHNEQFF

V gene: TRBV11-3
J gene: TRBJ2-1
clone size: few
D gene: TRBD2
CDR3 DNA: TGTGCCAGCAGCTTAGAGGGGACTAGCGTCGATGAGCAGTTCTTC
CDR3 protein: CASSLEGTSVDEQFF

V gene: TRBV19
J gene: TRBJ1-1
clone size: -
D gene: -
CDR3 DNA: TGTGCCACCCAGGACAGAGACACTGAAGCTTTCTTT
CDR3 protein: CATQDRDTEAFF

V gene: TRBV9
J gene: TRBJ2-1
clone size: -
D gene: -
CDR3 DNA: TGTGCCAGCAGCGTAGTTGATTTAGGGTTCGGCTACAATGAGCAGTTCTTC
CDR3 protein: CASSVVDLGFGYNEQFF

V gene: TRBV16
J gene: TRBJ1-3
clone size: once
D gene: -
CDR3 DNA: TGTGCCAGCAGCCAATCGAGGGGAACTGGAAACACCATATATTTT
CDR3 protein: CASSQSRGTGNTIYF

V gene: TRBV7-9
J gene: TRBJ2-7
clone size: -
D gene: -
CDR3 DNA: TGTGCCAGCAGTTACATCACGCCTCCGAGAAACCACTCCTACGAGCAGTACTTC
CDR3 protein: CASSYITPPRNHSYEQYF

V gene: TRBV10-2
J gene: TRBJ2-7
clone size: -
D gene: -
CDR3 DNA: TGCGCCAGCAGTGAGACGTCGGGAGTCCCCTCCGAGCAGTACTTC
CDR3 protein: CASSETSGVPSEQYF

V gene: TRBV9
J gene: TRBJ2-3
clone size: few
D gene: TRBD1
CDR3 DNA: TGTGCCAGCAGCGACAGGGGGCGCACAGATACGCAGTATTTT
CDR3 protein: CASSDRGRTDTQYF

V gene: TRBV4-1
J gene: TRBJ2-7
clone size: once
D gene: -
CDR3 DNA: TGCGCCAGCACGAGAGAGATGGCGCTAGCCTACGAGCAGTACTTC
CDR3 protein: CASTREMALAYEQYF

V gene: TRBV10-1
J gene: TRBJ1-5
clone size: -
D gene: -
CDR3 DNA: TGCGCCAGCAGTGGGGTGGGGGGCTGGCAGCCCCAGCATTTT
CDR3 protein: CASSGVGGWQPQHF

V gene: TRBV28
J gene: TRBJ1-2
clone size: -
D gene: -
CDR3 DNA: TGTGCCATCCTTAGTGGTGGCTACACCTTC
CDR3 protein: CAILSGGYTF

V gene: TRBV11-1
J gene: TRBJ1-1
clone size: -
D gene: -
CDR3 DNA: TGTGCCAGCAGCTTTGGCGGGAGGAACACTGAAGCTTTCTTT
CDR3 protein: CASSFGGRNTEAFF

V gene: TRBV28
J gene: TRBJ1-1
clone size: -
D gene: -
CDR3 DNA: TGTGCCAGCAGTGAGAGTAGCCTGCAGGGGGAAGCTTTCTTT
CDR3 protein: CASSESSLQGEAFF

V gene: TRBV7-8
J gene: TRBJ1-2
clone size: -
D gene: -
CDR3 DNA: TGTGCCAGCAGCTTAGGGCCTCGGGGGAGGTCCTTCTATGGCTACACCTTC
CDR3 protein: CASSLGPRGRSFYGYTF

V gene: TRBV30
J gene: TRBJ2-7
clone size: -
D gene: -
CDR3 DNA: TGTGCCTGCGGGATTAGGGAGCAGTACTTC
CDR3 protein: CACGIREQYF

V gene: TRBV7-2
J gene: TRBJ2-5
clone size: -
D gene: -
CDR3 DNA: TGTGCCAGCAGCCGCCCCCCTGGGACGGCCCCTGGGGAGACCCAGTACTTC
CDR3 protein: CASSRPPGTAPGETQYF

V gene: TRBV5-1
J gene: TRBJ2-3
clone size: few
D gene: -
CDR3 DNA: TGCGCCAGCAGCTTGGGCAGAGTTTCAACAGATACGCAGTATTTT
CDR3 protein: CASSLGRVSTDTQYF

V gene: TRBV15
J gene: TRBJ2-7
clone size: -
D gene: TRBD2
CDR3 DNA: TGTGCCACCAGCGCCGGTACGGGGACTAGCGGGATTGACGAGCAGTACTTC
CDR3 protein: CATSAGTGTSGIDEQYF

V gene: TRBV19
J gene: TRBJ1-5
clone size: -
D gene: -
CDR3 DNA: TGTGCCAGTCTTCCGTGGGGGCAGGGGCAGCCCCAGCATTTT
CDR3 protein: CASLPWGQGQPQHF

V gene: TRBV30
J gene: TRBJ1-2
clone size: few
D gene: -
CDR3 DNA: TGTGCCGGAGCGTGGCAGGGCGCTGACACCTTC
CDR3 protein: CAGAWQGADTF

V gene: TRBV4-1
J gene: TRBJ2-5
clone size: -
D gene: TRBD2
CDR3 DNA: TGCGCCAGCAGCCAGGGACTAGCGGGCCAAGAGACCCAGTACTTC
CDR3 protein: CASSQGLAGQETQYF

V gene: TRBV19
J gene: TRBJ2-7
clone size: few
D gene: TRBD1
CDR3 DNA: TGTGCCAGTAGTAGGGACAGGCTCTCCTACGAGCAGTACTTC
CDR3 protein: CASSRDRLSYEQYF

V gene: TRBV19
J gene: TRBJ2-1
clone size: -
D gene: TRBD2
CDR3 DNA: TGTGCCAGTAGTATAACTACTAGCGGGAGAGGTGAGCAGTTCTTC
CDR3 protein: CASSITTSGRGEQFF

V gene: TRBV9
J gene: TRBJ2-3
clone size: few
D gene: -
CDR3 DNA: TGTGCCAGCAGCGTAGGTACAGGGACAGATACGCAGTATTTT
CDR3 protein: CASSVGTGTDTQYF

V gene: TRBV6-1
J gene: TRBJ1-5
clone size: -
D gene: TRBD1
CDR3 DNA: TGTGCCAGCAGCCGGGCTCAGGGGGTAAATCAGCCCCAGCATTTT
CDR3 protein: CASSRAQGVNQPQHF

V gene: TRBV29-1
J gene: TRBJ2-2
clone size: few
D gene: TRBD1
CDR3 DNA: TGCAGCGTTGGACCCGGGACAGGGCACACCGGGGAGCTGTTTTTT
CDR3 protein: CSVGPGTGHTGELFF

V gene: TRBV4-1
J gene: TRBJ2-4
clone size: -
D gene: TRBD2
CDR3 DNA: TGCGCCAGCAGCCAAGAGATAGCGGGGGGGCATCTTATAAACATTCAGTACTTC
CDR3 protein: CASSQEIAGGHLINIQYF

V gene: TRBV27
J gene: TRBJ2-7
clone size: -
D gene: TRBD2
CDR3 DNA: TGTGCCAGCAGTTATGCGTCGGCGGGAGGCACTCTCCACGAGCAGTACTTC
CDR3 protein: CASSYASAGGTLHEQYF

V gene: TRBV18
J gene: TRBJ1-5
clone size: few
D gene: TRBD1
CDR3 DNA: TGTGCCAGCTCATCGGTTGCAGGACAGGTTTATCAGCCCCAGCATTTT
CDR3 protein: CASSSVAGQVYQPQHF

V gene: TRBV2
J gene: TRBJ1-1
clone size: -
D gene: -
CDR3 DNA: TGTGCCAGCCGGAAGGAGGTGAACACTGAAGCTTTCTTT
CDR3 protein: CASRKEVNTEAFF

V gene: TRBV15
J gene: TRBJ1-4
clone size: -
D gene: TRBD1
CDR3 DNA: TGTGCCACCAGCAGGCGACAGGGCGCCGGTGAAAAACTGTTTTTT
CDR3 protein: CATSRRQGAGEKLFF

V gene: TRBV27
J gene: TRBJ1-6
clone size: -
D gene: -
CDR3 DNA: TGTGCCAGCAGTTTCCAGGGCAGCACTTCACCCCTCCACTTT
CDR3 protein: CASSFQGSTSPLHF

V gene: TRBV9
J gene: TRBJ2-3
clone size: once
D gene: -
CDR3 DNA: TGTGCCAGCAGCGCGGCCGGGGGTAGCGTGGGCACAGATACGCAGTATTTT
CDR3 protein: CASSAAGGSVGTDTQYF

V gene: TRBV5-1
J gene: TRBJ2-7
clone size: -
D gene: -
CDR3 DNA: TGCGCCAGCAGCTTGGAGGCAGGGGTCTACGAGCAGTACTTC
CDR3 protein: CASSLEAGVYEQYF

V gene: TRBV5-8
J gene: TRBJ2-7
clone size: -
D gene: TRBD2
CDR3 DNA: TGTGCCAGCAGCACCGGGACTAGAGTTGTCGGCTACGAGCAGTACTTC
CDR3 protein: CASSTGTRVVGYEQYF

V gene: TRBV15
J gene: TRBJ2-5
clone size: -
D gene: -
CDR3 DNA: TGTGCCACCAGCACTCGGGACCGGGAGACCCAGTACTTC
CDR3 protein: CATSTRDRETQYF